The entry below gives a single T cell receptor beta chain sequence along with its context. Someone with COVID-19 had been met by exposed participants within 2 weeks before study entry. The table came from immunoSEQ multiplex PCR; TCRdb's copy has only in-frame clones and leaves some out. This sample carries some 320,000 clones, around nine tenths of them seen once, and the ten largest clones take 3.9%. The sample comes from a study of blood T cell repertoires in COVID-19. Unmatched junction bases numbered 4, after V lost 7 bases and J lost 2 bases. Germline CDR1 SGHTA, CDR2 FQGNSA. There are 15 residues in the CDR3.

Input material: PBMCs or T cells enriched from blood (not recorded which). The V and J genes are TRBV7-2 and TRBJ1-6, with 8 bases lining up with TRBD1. This receptor was identified in a woman in her twenties or thirties who had been exposed to COVID-19. CDR3 sequence reads: CASTDRGAYNSPLHF. In DNA form, the CDR3 reads TGTGCCAGCACCGACAGGGGCGCCTATAATTCACCCCTCCACTTT.